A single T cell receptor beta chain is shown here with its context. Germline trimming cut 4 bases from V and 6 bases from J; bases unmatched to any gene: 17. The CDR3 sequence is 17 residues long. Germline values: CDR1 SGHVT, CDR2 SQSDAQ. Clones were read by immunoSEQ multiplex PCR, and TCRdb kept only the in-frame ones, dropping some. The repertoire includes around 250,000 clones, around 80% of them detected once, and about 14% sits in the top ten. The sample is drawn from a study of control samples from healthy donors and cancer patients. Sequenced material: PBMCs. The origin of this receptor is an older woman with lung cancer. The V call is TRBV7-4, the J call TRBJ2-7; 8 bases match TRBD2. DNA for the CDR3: TGTGCCAGCAGCTGCCAGCGGGAGATCCCACCTTGGGGCGAGCAGTACTTC. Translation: CASSCQREIPPWGEQYF.